The subject of this entry is one T cell receptor (beta chain). This clone was detected only once. What this receptor recognizes is not known. An end of the junction does not agree with germline; a read error may underlie this. This entry comes from a study of metastatic and nonmetastatic thyroid tumors (dated by TCRdb to the early 2020s). Regarding the research as a whole: For patients with malignant and with benign thyroid disease, the researchers compared repertoires between peripheral blood samples and tumor or nodule tissue samples. Results and caveats for the whole study, not just this receptor: TCR beta diversity was reported as significantly higher in malignant tumors than in benign nodules, in both blood and tumor samples.

No treatment had been received by any patient before thyroid surgery. Using T-cell receptor beta sequencing, the study looked back at clinical samples from patients collected from about 2012 to 2018. Library preparation was by PCR. Sequencing used an Illumina HiSeq 4000. High-throughput sequencing was used to profile the TCR beta-chain CDR3 region of every patient. The study's processing was this. The researchers built a classifier to tell apart papillary thyroid cancer patients with distant metastasis, based on CDR3 differences among clinicopathological groups. The Shannon index was used to assess repertoire diversity, and the Morisita-Horn index was used to assess tumor-blood repertoire similarity. The public reads were quality trimmed at Q25 with fastp and then assembled into clones with MiXCR by TCRdb, keeping productive beta chains. These V and J calls are TCRdb output, not the study's own analysis. The sample data list tens of thousands of clones, and around 33% of these were observed just once. Clones ranked in the top ten supply about 16% of the sample.

Inclusive of the bounding cysteine and phenylalanine, the CDR3 is 17 residues long. Only CDR3 DNA remains: 51 bases, in frame from the first base. For CDR1 and CDR2, the germline V gene (reference sequence) lists DFQATT and SNEGSKA. The sequence was obtained from a female donor with papillary thyroid cancer or a benign thyroid nodule (not recorded which). Some clones in this sample may be carry-over from other donors' samples. The sample taken for sequencing was tumor tissue. The rearrangement joined TRBV20-1 to TRBJ1-2; TRBD1 fits 9 bases in the junction. The CDR3 is CSASFPPPTGGFYSYTF. The DNA is as follows: TGCAGTGCTAGCTTCCCTCCTCCGACAGGGGGTTTCTATAGCTACACCTTC.